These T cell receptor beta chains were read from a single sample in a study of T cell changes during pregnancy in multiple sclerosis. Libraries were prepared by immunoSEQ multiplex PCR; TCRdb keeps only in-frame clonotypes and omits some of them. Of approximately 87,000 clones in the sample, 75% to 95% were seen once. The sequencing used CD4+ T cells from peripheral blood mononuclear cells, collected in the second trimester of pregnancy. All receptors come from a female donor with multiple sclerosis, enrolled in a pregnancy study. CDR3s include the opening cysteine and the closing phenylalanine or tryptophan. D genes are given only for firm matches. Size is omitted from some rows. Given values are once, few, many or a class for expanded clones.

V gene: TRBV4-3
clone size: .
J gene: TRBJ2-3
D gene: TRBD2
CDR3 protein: CASSQGTSGYTDTQYF
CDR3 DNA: TGCGCCAGCAGCCAGGGGACTAGCGGATACACAGATACGCAGTATTTT

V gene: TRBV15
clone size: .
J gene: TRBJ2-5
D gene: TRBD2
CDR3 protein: CATSRGLARKTQYF
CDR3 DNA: TGTGCCACCAGCAGGGGACTAGCTAGGAAGACCCAGTACTTC

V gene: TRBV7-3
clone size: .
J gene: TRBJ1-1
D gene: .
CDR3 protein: CASSSSGGTEAFF
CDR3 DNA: TGTGCCAGCAGCTCCTCGGGGGGCACTGAAGCTTTCTTT

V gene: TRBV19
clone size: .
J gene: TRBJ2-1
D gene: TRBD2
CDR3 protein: CASSLGLAQHNEQFF
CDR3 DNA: TGTGCCAGTAGTCTGGGACTAGCACAACACAATGAGCAGTTCTTC

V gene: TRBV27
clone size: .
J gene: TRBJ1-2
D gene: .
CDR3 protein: CASTDRGGGYTF
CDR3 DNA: TGTGCCAGCACCGATCGGGGAGGCGGCTACACCTTC

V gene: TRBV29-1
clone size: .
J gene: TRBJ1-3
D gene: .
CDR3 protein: CSVGLSGNTIYF
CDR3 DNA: TGCAGCGTTGGACTCTCTGGAAACACCATATATTTT

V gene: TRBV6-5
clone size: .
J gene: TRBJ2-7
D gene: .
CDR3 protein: CASSGIGEQYF
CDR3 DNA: TGTGCCAGCAGTGGCATTGGTGAGCAGTACTTC

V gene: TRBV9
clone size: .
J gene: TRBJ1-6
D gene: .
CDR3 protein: CASSVTGNNYNSPLHF
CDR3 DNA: TGTGCCAGCAGCGTTACAGGCAACAATTATAATTCACCCCTCCACTTT

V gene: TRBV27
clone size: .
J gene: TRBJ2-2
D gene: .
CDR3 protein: CASTLQAAGGELFF
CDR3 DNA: TGTGCCAGCACCCTTCAGGCCGCGGGGGGGGAGCTGTTTTTT

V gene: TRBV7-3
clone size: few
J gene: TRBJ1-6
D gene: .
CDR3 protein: CASSLNYGNSPLHF
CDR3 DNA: TGTGCCAGCAGCTTAAACTACGGGAATTCACCCCTCCACTTT

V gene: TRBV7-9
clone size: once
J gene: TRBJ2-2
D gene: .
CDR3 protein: CASSLSGAPNTGELFF
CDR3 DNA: TGTGCCAGCAGCTTATCAGGGGCTCCGAACACCGGGGAGCTGTTTTTT